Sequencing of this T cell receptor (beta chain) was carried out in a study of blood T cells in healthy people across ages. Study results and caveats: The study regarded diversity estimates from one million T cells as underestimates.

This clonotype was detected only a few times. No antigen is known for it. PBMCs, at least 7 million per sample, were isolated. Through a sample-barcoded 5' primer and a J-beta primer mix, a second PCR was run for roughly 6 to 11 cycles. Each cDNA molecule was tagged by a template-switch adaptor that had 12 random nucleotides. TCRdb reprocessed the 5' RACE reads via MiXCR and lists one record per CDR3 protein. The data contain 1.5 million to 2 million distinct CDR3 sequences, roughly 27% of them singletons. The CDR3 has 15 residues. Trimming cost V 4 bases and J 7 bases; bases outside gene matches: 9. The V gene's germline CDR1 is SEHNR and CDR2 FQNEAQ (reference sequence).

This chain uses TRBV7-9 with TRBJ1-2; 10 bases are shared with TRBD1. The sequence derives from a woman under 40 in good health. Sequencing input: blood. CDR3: CASSYEDRGDPGYTF. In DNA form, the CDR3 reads TGTGCCAGCAGCTACGAGGACAGGGGGGATCCTGGCTACACCTTC.